This passage covers 10 T cell receptor beta chains from one sample sequenced in a study of memory CD4+ T cells and cytomegalovirus serostatus. Profiling relied on immunoSEQ multiplex PCR, and the TCRdb table lists in-frame clones only, not all of them. The sample records approximately 63,000 clones, around three quarters being singletons. Single viable CD3+CD4+CD8-CD45RO+ cells were sorted as the memory CD4+ T cells. The sample was memory CD4+ T cells from blood. These receptor sequences come from an adult in good health and CMV-seronegative. Some clones in this sample may be carry-over from other donors' samples.

For this clone: This CDR3 is also generated by other DNA sequences in the sample. The CDR3 DNA sequence: TGTGCCAGCAGCTTATATACCAGCACAGATACGCAGTATTTT. Protein product: CASSLYTSTDTQYF. The J gene is TRBJ2-3, the V gene TRBV7-2; no firm D call. Trimming removed 2 bases from V and 0 bases from J, with 6 bases in between. CDR3 length: 14 residues. Germline V gives CDR1 SGHTA, CDR2 FQGNSA.

The V and J genes are TRBV19 and TRBJ1-5, with D perhaps matching TRBD1 (6 bases). In germline, CDR1 is LNHDA, CDR2 SQIVND (reference sequence). This CDR3 spans 15 amino acids. Trimming removed 4 bases from V and 0 bases from J, with 10 bases in between. The CDR3 nucleotides read TGTGCCAGTAGTAGGACAGCTAATAGCAATCAGCCCCAGCATTTT. It encodes CASSRTANSNQPQHF.

The chain combines TRBV7-2 with TRBJ1-2; perhaps TRBD1 as D (6 bases). V was clipped by 5 bases and J by 6 bases, with 16 bases between them. Per the germline V gene, CDR1 is SGHTA and CDR2 is FQGNSA. The CDR3 is 14 amino acids. CDR3 sequence (DNA): TGTGCCAGCAGCCCGCGTACAGGGTCCCATGGCTACACCTTC. Its protein product is CASSPRTGSHGYTF.

J is TRBJ2-3 and V is TRBV29-1; D is possibly TRBD2 (6 bases). Germline V gene data show CDR1 as SQVTM and CDR2 as ANQGSEA. The V and J ends lost 4 bases and 4 bases respectively, with 15 bases between them. The CDR3 totals 14 residues. Here the CDR3 DNA reads TGCAGCGTTGGCCAGGGAGGTATCGCAGATACGCAGTATTTT. Protein product: CSVGQGGIADTQYF.

This clone was picked up one time. This chain uses TRBV5-1 with TRBJ1-3, with D uncertain. V was trimmed by 4 bases and J by 0 bases, leaving 11 bases between them. The CDR3 covers 15 residues. Germline-derived CDR1 and CDR2 are SGHRS and YFSETQ. CDR3 protein: CASSPTLSSGNTIYF. For the CDR3, the DNA is TGCGCCAGCAGCCCAACCCTATCCTCTGGAAACACCATATATTTT.

CDR3 bases: TGTGCCAGCAGTGAAGGATCGAGACAGGGGGCGCGGGAGACCCAGTACTTC. It translates to CASSEGSRQGARETQYF. The rearrangement joins TRBV6-1 to TRBJ2-5; 10 bases map to TRBD1. J lost 5 bases, V lost 1 base, and 10 bases had no gene match. The CDR3 sequence is 17 residues long. Per germline, CDR1 MNHNS and CDR2 SASEGT.

This chain joins TRBV9 and TRBJ2-6; D is ambiguous. Germline values: CDR1 SGDLS, CDR2 YYNGEE. With 0 bases removed from V and 0 bases from J, the gap between germline ends came to 10 bases. CDR3 length equals 17 residues. The CDR3 loop is CASSVASLGSGANVLTF. As DNA, the CDR3 is TGTGCCAGCAGCGTAGCTAGTTTGGGCTCTGGGGCCAACGTCCTGACTTTC.

Comments on this clone: The sample contains more than one DNA sequence encoding this CDR3. V is TRBV5-1 and J is TRBJ1-1; D is unclear. Per the germline V gene, CDR1 is SGHRS and CDR2 is YFSETQ. The CDR3 extends over 15 amino acids. The germline V and J ends were trimmed by 3 bases and 7 bases, with 19 bases remaining between them. The CDR3 nucleotides read TGCGCCAGCAGCTCCGGGCAGGTCTCCGAAAATGAAGCTTTCTTT. Amino acid sequence: CASSSGQVSENEAFF.

This clone was picked up a small number of times. This chain connects TRBV6-6 to TRBJ1-2; tentative D call: TRBD1 (6 bases). Germline V gene sequence: CDR1 MNHNY, CDR2 SVGAGI (reference sequence). CDR3 length: 12 amino acids. V was pared by 5 bases and J by 14 bases, with 18 bases between. CDR3 nucleotides: TGTGCCAGCAGTCCCGGGACACCCGGAAGGACCTTC. It encodes CASSPGTPGRTF.

The chain employs TRBV30 and TRBJ2-7; TRBD1 might be the D (6 bases). V was trimmed by 0 bases and J by 10 bases, leaving 10 bases between them. The CDR3 contains 11 residues. From germline, CDR1 is GTSNPN and CDR2 SVGIG (reference sequence). The CDR3 region has the DNA TGTGCCTGGAGTGTACTACAGGGACAGTACTTC. It translates to CAWSVLQGQYF.